Here is one TCR beta chain with its context. In the original workflow: Cell counts per sample came from amplifying reference gene primers. Using immunoSEQ multiplex PCR, the repertoire was profiled, and TCRdb retains in-frame clones only, with some absent. V and J calls and clone size are as listed in that table; D and trimming were resolved from the DNA. The sample records about 230,000 clones, 85% to 90% being singletons. In Seattle, patients joined the study during active infection and were tracked longitudinally. These data come from a study of blood T cell repertoires in COVID-19. Germline-derived CDR1 and CDR2 are DFQATT and SNEGSKA (reference sequence). The length of the CDR3 is 15 residues. J gave up 1 base and V 3 bases, and 7 bases lay outside the gene matches.

Sequencing was performed on peripheral blood. This TCR was recovered from a man in his fifties or sixties with COVID-19, enrolled during active disease. The chain joins TRBV20-1 to TRBJ2-5; 8 positions agree with TRBD2. DNA of the CDR3: TGCAGTGCTAGTGCGCTAGCGGGTATCCAAGAGACCCAGTACTTC. Residues: CSASALAGIQETQYF.